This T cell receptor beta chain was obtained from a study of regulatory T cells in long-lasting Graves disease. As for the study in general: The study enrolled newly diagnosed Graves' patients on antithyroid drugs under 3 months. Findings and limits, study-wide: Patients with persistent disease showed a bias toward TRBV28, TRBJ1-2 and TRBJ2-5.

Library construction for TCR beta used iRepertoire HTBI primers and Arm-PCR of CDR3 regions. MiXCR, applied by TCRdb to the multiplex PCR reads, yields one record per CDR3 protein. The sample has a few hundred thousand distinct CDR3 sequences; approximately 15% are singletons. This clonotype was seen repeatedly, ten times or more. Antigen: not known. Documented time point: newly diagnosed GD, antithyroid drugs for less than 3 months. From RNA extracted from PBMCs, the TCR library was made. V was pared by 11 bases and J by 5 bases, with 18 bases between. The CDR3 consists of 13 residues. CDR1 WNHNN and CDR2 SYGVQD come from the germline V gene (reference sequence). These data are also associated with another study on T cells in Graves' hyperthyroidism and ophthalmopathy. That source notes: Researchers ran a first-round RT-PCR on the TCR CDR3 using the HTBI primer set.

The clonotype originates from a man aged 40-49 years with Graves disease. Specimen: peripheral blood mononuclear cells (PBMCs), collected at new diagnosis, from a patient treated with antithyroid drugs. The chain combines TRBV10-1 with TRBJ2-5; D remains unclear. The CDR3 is CAFYQRRPETQYF. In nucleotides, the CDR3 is TGCGCCTTCTATCAGCGCCGGCCCGAGACCCAGTACTTC.